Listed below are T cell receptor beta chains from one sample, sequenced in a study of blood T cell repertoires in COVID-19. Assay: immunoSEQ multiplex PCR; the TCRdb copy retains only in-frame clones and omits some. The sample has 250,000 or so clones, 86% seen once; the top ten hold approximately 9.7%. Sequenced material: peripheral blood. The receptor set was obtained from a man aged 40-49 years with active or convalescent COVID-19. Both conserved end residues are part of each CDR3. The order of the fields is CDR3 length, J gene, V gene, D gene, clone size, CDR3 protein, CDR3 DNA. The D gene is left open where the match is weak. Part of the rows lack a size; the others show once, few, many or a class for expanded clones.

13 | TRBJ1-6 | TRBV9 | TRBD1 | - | CASSVGQGRPLHF | TGTGCCAGCAGCGTAGGACAGGGAAGGCCCCTCCACTTT
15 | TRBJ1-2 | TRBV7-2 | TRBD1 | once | CASRRTGGYPYGYTF | TGTGCCAGCAGAAGGACAGGGGGGTACCCCTATGGCTACACCTTC
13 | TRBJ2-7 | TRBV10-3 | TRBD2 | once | CAIQLAGVYEQYF | TGTGCCATCCAACTAGCGGGAGTCTACGAGCAGTACTTC
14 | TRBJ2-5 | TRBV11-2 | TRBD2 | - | CASSQTSGRETQYF | TGTGCCAGCAGCCAGACTAGCGGGAGGGAGACCCAGTACTTC
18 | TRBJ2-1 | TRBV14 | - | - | CASSQDHLTGMSYNEQFF | TGTGCCAGCAGCCAAGACCACCTTACAGGGATGTCCTACAATGAGCAGTTCTTC
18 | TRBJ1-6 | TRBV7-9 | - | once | CASSLAAGSYEDNSPLHF | TGTGCCAGCAGCTTAGCAGCAGGCAGCTACGAAGATAATTCACCCCTCCACTTT
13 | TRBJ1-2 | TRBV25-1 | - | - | CASSPRGGSGYTF | TGTGCCAGCAGCCCACGGGGTGGCAGTGGCTACACCTTC
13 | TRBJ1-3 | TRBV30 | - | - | CAWSTGSGNTIYF | TGTGCCTGGAGTACAGGCTCTGGAAACACCATATATTTT
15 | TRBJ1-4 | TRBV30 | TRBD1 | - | CAWSKQGAPNEKLFF | TGTGCCTGGAGTAAACAGGGGGCGCCTAATGAAAAACTGTTTTTT
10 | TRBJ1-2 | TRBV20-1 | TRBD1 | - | CSANRGGYTF | TGCAGTGCCAACAGGGGTGGCTACACCTTC
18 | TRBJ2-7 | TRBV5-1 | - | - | CASSLWPQSLAEYYEQYF | TGCGCCAGCAGCTTGTGGCCCCAATCGTTAGCGGAGTACTACGAGCAGTACTTC
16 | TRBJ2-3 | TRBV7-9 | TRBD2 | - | CASSLLTSAGADTQYF | TGTGCCAGCAGCCTGTTGACTAGCGCCGGCGCAGATACGCAGTATTTT
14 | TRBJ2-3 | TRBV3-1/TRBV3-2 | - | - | CASSLRYSTDTQYF | TGTGCCAGCAGCCTCCGCTATAGCACAGATACGCAGTATTTT
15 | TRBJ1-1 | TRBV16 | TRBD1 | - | CASSRPDRLNTEAFF | TGTGCCAGCAGCCGACCGGACAGGCTGAACACTGAAGCTTTCTTT
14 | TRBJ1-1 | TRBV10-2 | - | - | CASSEGGSNTEAFF | TGCGCCAGCAGTGAGGGAGGGAGTAACACTGAAGCTTTCTTT
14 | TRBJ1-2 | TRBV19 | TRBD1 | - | CASNPGGAGYGYTF | TGTGCCAGTAATCCAGGGGGCGCAGGCTATGGCTACACCTTC
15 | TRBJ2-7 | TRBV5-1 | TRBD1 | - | CASSLALTGSGEQYF | TGCGCCAGCAGCTTGGCCCTGACAGGGTCTGGGGAGCAGTACTTC
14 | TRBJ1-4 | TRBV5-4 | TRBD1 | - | CASSGQGSNEKLFF | TGTGCCAGCAGCGGACAGGGGTCTAATGAAAAACTGTTTTTT
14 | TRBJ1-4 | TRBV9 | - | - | CASSPQGGNEKLFF | TGTGCCAGCAGCCCTCAGGGAGGTAATGAAAAACTGTTTTTT
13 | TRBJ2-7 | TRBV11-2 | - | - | CASSLTGPYEQYF | TGTGCCAGCAGCTTAACAGGTCCCTACGAGCAGTACTTC
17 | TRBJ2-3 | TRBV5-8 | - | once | CASSLTLWMGHADTQYF | TGTGCCAGCAGCTTGACCCTATGGATGGGGCACGCAGATACGCAGTATTTT
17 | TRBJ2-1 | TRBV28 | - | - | CASSSLDGSGGYNEQFF | TGTGCCAGCAGTTCACTCGACGGGAGTGGTGGCTACAATGAGCAGTTCTTC
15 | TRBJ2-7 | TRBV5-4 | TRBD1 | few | CASSPKDREYYEQYF | TGTGCCAGCAGCCCCAAGGACAGGGAATACTACGAGCAGTACTTC
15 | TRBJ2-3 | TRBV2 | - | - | CASGVPQGSTDTQYF | TGTGCCAGCGGGGTGCCCCAGGGAAGCACAGATACGCAGTATTTT
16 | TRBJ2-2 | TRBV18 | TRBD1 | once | CASSPQQGANTGELFF | TGTGCCAGCTCACCACAACAGGGGGCGAACACCGGGGAGCTGTTTTTT
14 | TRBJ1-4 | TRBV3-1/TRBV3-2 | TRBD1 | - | CASSRGTGKEKLFF | TGTGCCAGCAGCCGAGGGACAGGGAAGGAAAAACTGTTTTTT
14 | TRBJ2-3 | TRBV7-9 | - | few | CASSSTTDTDTQYF | TGTGCCAGCAGCTCGACTACAGACACAGATACGCAGTATTTT
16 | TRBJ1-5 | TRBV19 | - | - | CASSIVAGDSNQPQHF | TGTGCCAGTAGTATAGTAGCAGGGGATAGCAATCAGCCCCAGCATTTT
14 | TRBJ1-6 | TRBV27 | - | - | CASSLWGDRSPLHF | TGTGCCAGCAGTCTCTGGGGGGATCGGTCACCCCTCCACTTT
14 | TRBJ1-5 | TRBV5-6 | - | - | CASSLGAGNQPQHF | TGTGCCAGCAGCTTAGGGGCAGGTAATCAGCCCCAGCATTTT
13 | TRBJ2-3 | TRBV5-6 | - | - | CASSLVSGDTQYF | TGTGCCAGCAGCTTGGTATCAGGAGATACGCAGTATTTT
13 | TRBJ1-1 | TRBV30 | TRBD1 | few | CASRDREVTEAFF | TGTGCCTCCCGGGACAGGGAGGTCACTGAAGCTTTCTTT